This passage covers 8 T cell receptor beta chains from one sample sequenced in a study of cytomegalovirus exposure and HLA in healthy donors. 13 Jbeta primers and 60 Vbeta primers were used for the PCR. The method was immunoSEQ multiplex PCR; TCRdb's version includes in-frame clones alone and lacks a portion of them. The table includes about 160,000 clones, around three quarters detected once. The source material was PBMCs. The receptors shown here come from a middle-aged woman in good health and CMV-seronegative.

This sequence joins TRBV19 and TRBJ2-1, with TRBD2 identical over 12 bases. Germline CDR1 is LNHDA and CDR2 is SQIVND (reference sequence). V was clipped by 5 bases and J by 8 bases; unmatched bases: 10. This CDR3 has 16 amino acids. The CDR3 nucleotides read TGTGCCAGTAGTGCCCAGAGACTAGCGGGAGACGATGAGCAGTTCTTC. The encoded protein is CASSAQRLAGDDEQFF.

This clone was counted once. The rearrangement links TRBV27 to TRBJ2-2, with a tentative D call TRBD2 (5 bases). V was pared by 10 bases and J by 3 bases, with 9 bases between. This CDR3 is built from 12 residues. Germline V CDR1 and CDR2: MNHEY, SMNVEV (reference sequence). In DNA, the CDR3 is TGTGCCACCGGGGAGTACACCGGGGAGCTGTTTTTT. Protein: CATGEYTGELFF.

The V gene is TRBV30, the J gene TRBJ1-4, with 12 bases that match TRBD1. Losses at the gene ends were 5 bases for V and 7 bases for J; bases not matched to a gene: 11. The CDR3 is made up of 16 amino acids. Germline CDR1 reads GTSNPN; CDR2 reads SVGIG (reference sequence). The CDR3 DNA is TGTGCCTGGCCGGGACAGGGGGCAGGTCGGAGTGAAAAACTGTTTTTT. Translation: CAWPGQGAGRSEKLFF.

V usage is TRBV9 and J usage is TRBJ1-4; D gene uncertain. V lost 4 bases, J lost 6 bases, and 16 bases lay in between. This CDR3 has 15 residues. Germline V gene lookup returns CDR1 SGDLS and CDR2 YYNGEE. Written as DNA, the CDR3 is TGTGCCAGCAGCCCGAGGGAGGGCAGTTATGAAAAACTGTTTTTT. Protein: CASSPREGSYEKLFF.

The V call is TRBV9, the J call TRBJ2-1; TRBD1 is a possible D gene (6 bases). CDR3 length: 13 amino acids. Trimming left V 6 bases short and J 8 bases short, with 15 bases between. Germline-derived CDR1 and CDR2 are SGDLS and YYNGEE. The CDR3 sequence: CASNPGDMDEQFF. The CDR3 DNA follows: TGTGCCAGCAATCCAGGGGATATGGATGAGCAGTTCTTC.

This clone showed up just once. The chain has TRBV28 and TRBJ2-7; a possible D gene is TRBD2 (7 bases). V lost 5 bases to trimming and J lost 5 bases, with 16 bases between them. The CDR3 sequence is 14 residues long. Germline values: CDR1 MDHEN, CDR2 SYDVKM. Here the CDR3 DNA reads TGTGCCAGCAGTGGGGGCGGGGGCCGGCACGAGCAGTACTTC. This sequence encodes CASSGGGGRHEQYF.

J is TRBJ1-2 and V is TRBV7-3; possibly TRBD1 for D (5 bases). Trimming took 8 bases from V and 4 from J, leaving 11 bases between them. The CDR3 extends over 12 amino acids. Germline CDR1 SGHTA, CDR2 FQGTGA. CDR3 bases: TGTGCCAGCCAGGGTGACAGCTATGGCTACACCTTC. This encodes CASQGDSYGYTF.

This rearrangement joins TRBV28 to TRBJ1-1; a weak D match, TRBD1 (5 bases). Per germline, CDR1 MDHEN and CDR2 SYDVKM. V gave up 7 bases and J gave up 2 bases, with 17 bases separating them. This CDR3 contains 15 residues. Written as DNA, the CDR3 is TGTGCCAGCATCAACGCCATGGGGCATAACACTGAAGCTTTCTTT. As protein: CASINAMGHNTEAFF.